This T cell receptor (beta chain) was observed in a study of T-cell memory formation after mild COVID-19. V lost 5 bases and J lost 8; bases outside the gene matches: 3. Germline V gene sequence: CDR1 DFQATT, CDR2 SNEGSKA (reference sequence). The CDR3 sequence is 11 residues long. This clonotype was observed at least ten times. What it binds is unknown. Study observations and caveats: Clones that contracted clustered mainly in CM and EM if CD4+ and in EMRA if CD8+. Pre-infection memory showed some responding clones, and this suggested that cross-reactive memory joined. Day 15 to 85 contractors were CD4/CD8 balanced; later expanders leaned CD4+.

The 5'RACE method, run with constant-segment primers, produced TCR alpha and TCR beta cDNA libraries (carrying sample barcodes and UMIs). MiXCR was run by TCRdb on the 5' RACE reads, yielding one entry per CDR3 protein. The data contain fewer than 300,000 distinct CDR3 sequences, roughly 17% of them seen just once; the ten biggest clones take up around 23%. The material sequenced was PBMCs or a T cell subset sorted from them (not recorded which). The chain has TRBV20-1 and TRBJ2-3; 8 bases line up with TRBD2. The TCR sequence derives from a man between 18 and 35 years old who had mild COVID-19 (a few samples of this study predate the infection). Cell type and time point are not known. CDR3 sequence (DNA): TGCAGTGCTTCCGGGACTAGTACGCAGTATTTT. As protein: CSASGTSTQYF.